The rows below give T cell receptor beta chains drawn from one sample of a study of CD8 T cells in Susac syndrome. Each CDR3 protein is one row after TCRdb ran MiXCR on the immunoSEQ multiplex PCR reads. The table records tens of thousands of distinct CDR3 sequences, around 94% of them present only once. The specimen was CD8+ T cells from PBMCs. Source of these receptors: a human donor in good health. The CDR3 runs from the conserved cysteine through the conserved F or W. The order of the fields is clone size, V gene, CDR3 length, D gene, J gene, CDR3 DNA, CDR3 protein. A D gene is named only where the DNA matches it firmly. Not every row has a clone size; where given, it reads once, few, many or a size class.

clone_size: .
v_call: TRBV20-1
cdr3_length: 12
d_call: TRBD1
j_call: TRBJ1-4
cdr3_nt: TGCAGTGCTAAGGGGGCTGGTGAAAAACTGTTTTTT
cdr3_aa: CSAKGAGEKLFF

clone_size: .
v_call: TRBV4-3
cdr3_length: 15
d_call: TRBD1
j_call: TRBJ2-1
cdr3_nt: TGCGCCAGCAGCCTACGACAGGGAGTAAGGGATGAGCAGTTCTTC
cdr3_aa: CASSLRQGVRDEQFF

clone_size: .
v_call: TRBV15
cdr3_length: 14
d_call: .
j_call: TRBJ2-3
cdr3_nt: TGTGCCACCAGCCTTCCGGGACATACAGATACGCAGTATTTT
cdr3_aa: CATSLPGHTDTQYF

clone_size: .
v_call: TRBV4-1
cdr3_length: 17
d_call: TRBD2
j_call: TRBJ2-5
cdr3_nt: TGCGCCAGCAGCCAAACGACTAGCGGGGGGGCCGAGGAGACCCAGTACTTC
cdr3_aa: CASSQTTSGGAEETQYF

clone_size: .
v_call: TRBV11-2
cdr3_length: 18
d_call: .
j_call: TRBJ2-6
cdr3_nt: TGTGCCAGCACCGGCCCGAGGAGAGGTGGCTCTGGGGCCAACGTCCTGACTTTC
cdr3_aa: CASTGPRRGGSGANVLTF

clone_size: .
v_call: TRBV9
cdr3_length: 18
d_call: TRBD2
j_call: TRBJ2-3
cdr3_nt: TGTGCCAGCAGCCCACGACCGGGACTAGCGGGTGACACAGATACGCAGTATTTT
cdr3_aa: CASSPRPGLAGDTDTQYF

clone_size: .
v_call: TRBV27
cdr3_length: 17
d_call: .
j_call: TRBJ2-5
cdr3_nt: TGTGCCAGCAGTCCCTTGGCGACGGGGCGTATAGTAGAGACCCAGTACTTC
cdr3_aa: CASSPLATGRIVETQYF

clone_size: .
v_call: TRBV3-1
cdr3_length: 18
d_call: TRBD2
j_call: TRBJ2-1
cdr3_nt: TGTGCCAGCAGCCAACTAGGGGCTAGCGGGGGGCTGAACAATGAGCAGTTCTTC
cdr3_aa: CASSQLGASGGLNNEQFF

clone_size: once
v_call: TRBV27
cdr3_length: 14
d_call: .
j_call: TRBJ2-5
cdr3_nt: TGTGCCAGCAGTTTATCATGGGGGAGGGAGACCCAGTACTTC
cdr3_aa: CASSLSWGRETQYF

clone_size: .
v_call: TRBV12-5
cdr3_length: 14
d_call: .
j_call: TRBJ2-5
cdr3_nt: TGTGCTAGTGCGACCGGGACGAAGCAAGAGACCCAGTACTTC
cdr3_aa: CASATGTKQETQYF

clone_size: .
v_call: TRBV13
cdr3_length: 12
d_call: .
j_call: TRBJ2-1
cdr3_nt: TGTGCCAGCAGTAAGCCCCCCAGAGAGCAGTTCTTC
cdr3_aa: CASSKPPREQFF

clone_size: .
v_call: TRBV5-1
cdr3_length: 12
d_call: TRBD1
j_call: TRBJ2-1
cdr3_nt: TGCGCCAGCAGCTTGACAGGGGATGAGCAGTTCTTC
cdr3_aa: CASSLTGDEQFF

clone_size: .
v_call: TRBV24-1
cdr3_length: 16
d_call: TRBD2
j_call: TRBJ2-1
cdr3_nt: TGTGCCACCAGTGACCTGAGGCTAGCGGGAATCAATGAGCAGTTCTTC
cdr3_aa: CATSDLRLAGINEQFF

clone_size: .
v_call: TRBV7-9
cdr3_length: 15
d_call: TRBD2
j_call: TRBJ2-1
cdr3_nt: TGTGCCAGCAGCTTATTAGCGGGGCCTACCAATGAGCAGTTCTTC
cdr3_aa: CASSLLAGPTNEQFF

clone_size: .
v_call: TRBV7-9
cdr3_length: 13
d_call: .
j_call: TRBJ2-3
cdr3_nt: TGTGCCAGCAGCCGTATGGGGTGGGATACGCAGTATTTT
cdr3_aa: CASSRMGWDTQYF

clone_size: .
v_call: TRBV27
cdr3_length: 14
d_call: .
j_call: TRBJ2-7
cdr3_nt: TGTGCCAGCAGCATAAAAGAGGGGTCCTACGAGCAGTACTTC
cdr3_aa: CASSIKEGSYEQYF

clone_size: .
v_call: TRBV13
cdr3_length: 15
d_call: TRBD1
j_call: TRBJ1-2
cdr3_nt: TGTGCCAGCAGCTCCGGACAGGGGAACAACTATGGCTACACCTTC
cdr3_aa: CASSSGQGNNYGYTF

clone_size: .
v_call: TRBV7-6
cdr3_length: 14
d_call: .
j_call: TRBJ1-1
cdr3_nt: TGTGCCAGCAGCTCCCAATTGACCGGGACCGAAGCTTTCTTT
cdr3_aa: CASSSQLTGTEAFF

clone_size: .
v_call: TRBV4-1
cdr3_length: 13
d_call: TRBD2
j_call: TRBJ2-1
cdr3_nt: TGCGCCAGCAGCCAAGCGGGGGGGCCTTGGCAGTTCTTC
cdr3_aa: CASSQAGGPWQFF

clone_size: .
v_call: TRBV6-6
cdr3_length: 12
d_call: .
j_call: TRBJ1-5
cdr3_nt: TGTGCCACTGGACAAGCGAATCAGCCCCAGCATTTT
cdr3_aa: CATGQANQPQHF

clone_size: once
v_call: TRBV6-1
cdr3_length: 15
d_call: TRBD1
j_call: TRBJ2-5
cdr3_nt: TGTGCCAGCAGTGAAGGACGGACAGGTGGAGGGACCCAGTACTTC
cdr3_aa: CASSEGRTGGGTQYF

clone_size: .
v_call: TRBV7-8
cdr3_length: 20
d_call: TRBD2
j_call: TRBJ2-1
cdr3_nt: TGTGCCAGCAGTCGAAACGGACTAGCGGGGGGAGCCCTCTCCTACAATGAGCAGTTCTTC
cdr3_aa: CASSRNGLAGGALSYNEQFF

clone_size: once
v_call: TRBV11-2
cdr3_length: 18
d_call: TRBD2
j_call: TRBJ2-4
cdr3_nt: TGTGCCAGCAGCTTAAAAGTCTTACTAGCGGGAGTGGGAAACATTCAGTACTTC
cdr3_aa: CASSLKVLLAGVGNIQYF

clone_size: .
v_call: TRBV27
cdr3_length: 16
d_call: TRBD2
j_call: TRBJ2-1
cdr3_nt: TGTGCCAGCAGTTACCTAGCGGGGGCCTCCTACAATGAGCAGTTCTTC
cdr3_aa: CASSYLAGASYNEQFF

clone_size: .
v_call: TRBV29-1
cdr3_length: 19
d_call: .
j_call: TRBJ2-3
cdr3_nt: TGCAGCGCGGGCCCCCTTCCGGAGCTAAGGTCCCTGGACACAGATACGCAGTATTTT
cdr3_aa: CSAGPLPELRSLDTDTQYF

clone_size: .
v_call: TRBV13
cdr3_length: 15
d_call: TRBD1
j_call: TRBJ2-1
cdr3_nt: TGTGCCAGCAGCCCTCATGGACAGGGATACAATGAGCAGTTCTTC
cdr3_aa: CASSPHGQGYNEQFF

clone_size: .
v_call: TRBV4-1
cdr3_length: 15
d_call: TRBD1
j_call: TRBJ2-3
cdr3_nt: TGCGCCAGCAGCCAAATGGACAGGGCAACAGATACGCAGTATTTT
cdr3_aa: CASSQMDRATDTQYF

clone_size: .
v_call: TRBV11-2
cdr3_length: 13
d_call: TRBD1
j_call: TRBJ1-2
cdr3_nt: TGTGCCAGCAGCCTCTGGGACAGGGAGGAGTACACCTTC
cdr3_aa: CASSLWDREEYTF

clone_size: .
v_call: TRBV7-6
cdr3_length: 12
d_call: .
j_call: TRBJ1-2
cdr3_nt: TGTGCCAGCAGCTTTGGAGGGGATGGCTACACCTTC
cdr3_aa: CASSFGGDGYTF

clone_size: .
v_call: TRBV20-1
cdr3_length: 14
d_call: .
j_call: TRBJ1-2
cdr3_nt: TGCAGTGCTGGGGATGGGACGGCTGTATGGAGCTACACCTTC
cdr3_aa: CSAGDGTAVWSYTF

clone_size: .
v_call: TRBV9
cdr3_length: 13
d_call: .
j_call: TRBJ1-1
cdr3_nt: TGTGCCAGCAGCGTAGGGGTGGCCACTGAAGCTTTCTTT
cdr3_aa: CASSVGVATEAFF

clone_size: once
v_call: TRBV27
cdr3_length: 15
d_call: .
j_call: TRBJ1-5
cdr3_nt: TGTGCCAGCAGTCTGACCTACACAGGATCCCAGCCCCAGCATTTT
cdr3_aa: CASSLTYTGSQPQHF

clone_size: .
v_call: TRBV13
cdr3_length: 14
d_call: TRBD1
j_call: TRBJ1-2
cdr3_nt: TGTGCCAGCAGCTTGGCCGACAGGGACAATGGCTACACCTTC
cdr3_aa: CASSLADRDNGYTF

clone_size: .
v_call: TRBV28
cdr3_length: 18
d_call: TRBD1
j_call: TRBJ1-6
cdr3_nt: TGTGCCAGCAGTTGGATACCGACAGGGCCTCAATATAATTCACCCCTCCACTTT
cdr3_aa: CASSWIPTGPQYNSPLHF

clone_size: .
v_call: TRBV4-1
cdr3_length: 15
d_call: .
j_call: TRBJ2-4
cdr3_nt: TGCGCCAGCAGCCAAGATCCGGTAGCCAAAAACATTCAGTACTTC
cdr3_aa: CASSQDPVAKNIQYF

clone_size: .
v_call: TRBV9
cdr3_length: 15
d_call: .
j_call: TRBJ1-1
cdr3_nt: TGTGCCAGCAGCGTAGGCAGGGGTAGGAATACTGAAGCTTTCTTT
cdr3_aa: CASSVGRGRNTEAFF

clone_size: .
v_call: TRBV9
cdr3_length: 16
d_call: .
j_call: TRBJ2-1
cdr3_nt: TGTGCCAGCAGCGAGGGGGGGCACCTGACAGCCACTGAGCAGTTCTTC
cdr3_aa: CASSEGGHLTATEQFF

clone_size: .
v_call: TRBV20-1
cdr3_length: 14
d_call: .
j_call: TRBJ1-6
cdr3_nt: TGCAGTGCTATTGATGACCTTTCAAATTCACCCCTCCACTTT
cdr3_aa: CSAIDDLSNSPLHF

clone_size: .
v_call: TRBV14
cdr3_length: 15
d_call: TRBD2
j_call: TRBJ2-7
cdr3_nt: TGTGCCAGCAGCCCGATTTTTCGGGGGGAATCGGAGCAGTACTTC
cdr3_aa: CASSPIFRGESEQYF

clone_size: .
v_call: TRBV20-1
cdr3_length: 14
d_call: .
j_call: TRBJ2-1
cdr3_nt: TGCAGTGCTAGTGCCGGATCCTCCTACAATGAGCAGTTCTTC
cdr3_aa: CSASAGSSYNEQFF

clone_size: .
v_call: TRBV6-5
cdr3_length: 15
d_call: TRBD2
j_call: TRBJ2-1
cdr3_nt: TGTGCCAGCAGTTACGAAGCGGGAGGTATAAATGAGCAGTTCTTC
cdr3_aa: CASSYEAGGINEQFF

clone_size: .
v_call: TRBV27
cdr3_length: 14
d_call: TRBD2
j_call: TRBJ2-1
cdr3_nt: TGTGCCAGCAGTTCCGGACTAGCGTCACGGGAGCAGTTCTTC
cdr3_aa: CASSSGLASREQFF

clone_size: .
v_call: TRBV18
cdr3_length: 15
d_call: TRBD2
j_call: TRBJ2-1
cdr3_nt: TGTGCCAGCTCACCGAGAGCGGGAGTAGCTGATGAGCAGTTCTTC
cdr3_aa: CASSPRAGVADEQFF